The rows below give T cell receptor beta chains drawn from one sample of a study of STAT5B mutations in CD4+ large granular lymphocyte leukemia. Some clones are missing from TCRdb's copy, which holds only in-frame ones; the method was immunoSEQ multiplex PCR. The sample lists nearly 45,000 clones; about 86% were seen once. Sequenced material: CD4+ T cells from blood buffy coats. Receptor source: a human donor in good health. Each CDR3 is given with its conserved first and last residue. A D gene is named only where the DNA matches it firmly. Clone size, where shown, is once, few, many, or a class for clones that have expanded.

v_gene: TRBV7-9
j_gene: TRBJ2-3
abundance: NA
d_gene: NA
CDR3nt: TGTGCCAGCAGCCCAACACAGGGCACAGATACGCAGTATTTT
CDR3aa: CASSPTQGTDTQYF

v_gene: TRBV28
j_gene: TRBJ2-5
abundance: NA
d_gene: NA
CDR3nt: TGTGCCAGCAGTGTCCAGGAGACCCAGTACTTC
CDR3aa: CASSVQETQYF

v_gene: TRBV2
j_gene: TRBJ2-2
abundance: NA
d_gene: NA
CDR3nt: TGTGCCAGCAGCTTAAGGGCCCCGGGGAACACCGGGGAGCTGTTTTTT
CDR3aa: CASSLRAPGNTGELFF

v_gene: TRBV9
j_gene: TRBJ1-1
abundance: NA
d_gene: NA
CDR3nt: TGTGCCAGCAGCGCCCGCGGGGGTGACAGTGAAGCTTTCTTT
CDR3aa: CASSARGGDSEAFF

v_gene: TRBV4-3
j_gene: TRBJ2-4
abundance: NA
d_gene: TRBD1
CDR3nt: TGCGCCAGCAGCCAAGATCCACCCGGGACAGGGAGGATCAACATTCAGTACTTC
CDR3aa: CASSQDPPGTGRINIQYF

v_gene: TRBV7-9
j_gene: TRBJ2-1
abundance: NA
d_gene: NA
CDR3nt: TGTGCCAGCAGCTTAGTTGGGGGGCTACGGCATGAGCAGTTCTTC
CDR3aa: CASSLVGGLRHEQFF

v_gene: TRBV14
j_gene: TRBJ2-7
abundance: NA
d_gene: TRBD2
CDR3nt: TGTGCCAGCAGCCGGAGGCTAGCGGAATCCTACGAGCAGTACTTC
CDR3aa: CASSRRLAESYEQYF

v_gene: TRBV10-1
j_gene: TRBJ1-1
abundance: NA
d_gene: NA
CDR3nt: TGCGCCAGCAGTGACCGGAACACTGAAGCTTTCTTT
CDR3aa: CASSDRNTEAFF

v_gene: TRBV2
j_gene: TRBJ1-2
abundance: NA
d_gene: NA
CDR3nt: TGTGCCAGCAGTGTAGGGGGGTATAACTATGGCTACACCTTC
CDR3aa: CASSVGGYNYGYTF

v_gene: TRBV4-3
j_gene: TRBJ2-7
abundance: NA
d_gene: TRBD2
CDR3nt: TGCGCCAGCAGCCCCCAGGCGGGAGCCTCCTACGAGCAGTACTTC
CDR3aa: CASSPQAGASYEQYF

v_gene: TRBV10-3
j_gene: TRBJ2-3
abundance: NA
d_gene: NA
CDR3nt: TGTGCCATCAGTGAGCTAGGAGGAGATACGCAGTATTTT
CDR3aa: CAISELGGDTQYF

v_gene: TRBV5-1
j_gene: TRBJ2-5
abundance: NA
d_gene: TRBD2
CDR3nt: TGCGCCAGCAGCTTGCTGGAAGCGGGAGAAGAGACCCAGTACTTC
CDR3aa: CASSLLEAGEETQYF

v_gene: TRBV19
j_gene: TRBJ1-1
abundance: few
d_gene: NA
CDR3nt: TGTGCCAGTAGTATCAGACAGCAAGCTTTCTTT
CDR3aa: CASSIRQQAFF